This T cell receptor (beta chain) was obtained from a study of T-cell memory formation after mild COVID-19. V lost 2 bases and J 6 bases, leaving 16 bases between the germline ends. Germline assignment: CDR1 SEHNR and CDR2 FQNEAQ (reference sequence). This CDR3 contains 16 residues. There are many counts of this clonotype. The antigen remains undetermined. The study's findings and limits: CD8+ contracting clones occupied EMRA, while CD4+ ones occupied mainly CM and EM. In second-wave clones peaking day 37, SARS-CoV-2 specificity remained unconfirmed.

TCRalpha and TCRbeta libraries used 5'RACE with constant-segment primers and UMIs. TCRdb re-called the 5' RACE reads with MiXCR, one entry per CDR3 protein. This sample has more than 200,000 distinct CDR3 sequences, with around 15% found just once. The specimen sequenced was PBMCs or a T cell subset sorted from them (not recorded which). The rearrangement joins TRBV7-9 to TRBJ2-2; perhaps TRBD2 as D (5 bases). The sequence was collected from a man aged 18 to 30 who had mild COVID-19 (a few samples of this study predate the infection). Cell type and time point are not known. CDR3 sequence: CASSLFGLRGSGELFF. The CDR3 nucleotides read TGTGCCAGCAGCTTATTTGGCCTAAGAGGGTCCGGGGAGCTGTTTTTT. Together with reference TRBV7-9 and TRBJ2-2, the CDR3 gives the full variable domain: DTGVSQNPRHKITKRGQNVTFRCDPISEHNRLYWYRQTLGQGPEFLTYFQNEAQLEKSRLLSDRFSAERPKGSFSTLEIQRTEQGDSAMYLCASSLFGLRGSGELFFGEGSRLTVL.